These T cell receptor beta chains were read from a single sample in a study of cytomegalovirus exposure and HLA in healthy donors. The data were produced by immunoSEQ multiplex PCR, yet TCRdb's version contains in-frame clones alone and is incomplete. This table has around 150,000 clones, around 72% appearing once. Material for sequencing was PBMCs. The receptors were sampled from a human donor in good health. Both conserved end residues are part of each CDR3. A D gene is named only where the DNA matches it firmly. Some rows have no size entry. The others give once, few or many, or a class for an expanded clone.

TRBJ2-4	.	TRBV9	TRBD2	CASSVGGRLKNIQYF	TGTGCCAGCAGCGTAGGCGGGAGACTCAAAAACATTCAGTACTTC
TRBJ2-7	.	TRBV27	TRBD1	CASSPRQGSDSYEQYF	TGTGCCAGCAGTCCACGACAGGGTTCGGACTCCTACGAGCAGTACTTC
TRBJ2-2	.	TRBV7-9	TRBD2	CASSLAGGPELFF	TGTGCCAGCAGTTTGGCGGGAGGGCCGGAGCTGTTTTTT
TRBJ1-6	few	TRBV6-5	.	CASSEQTDNSPLHF	TGTGCCAGCAGTGAACAGACAGATAATTCACCCCTCCACTTT
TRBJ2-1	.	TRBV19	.	CASSIRGGGEQFF	TGTGCCAGTAGTATAAGGGGGGGCGGTGAGCAGTTCTTC
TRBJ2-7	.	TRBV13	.	CASSRQTVSYEQYF	TGTGCCAGCAGCCGACAGACCGTTTCCTACGAGCAGTACTTC
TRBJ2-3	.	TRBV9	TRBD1	CASSAGGAGTDTQYF	TGTGCCAGCAGCGCAGGGGGCGCCGGTACAGATACGCAGTATTTT
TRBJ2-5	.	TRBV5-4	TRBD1	CASSLGGQGETQYF	TGTGCCAGCAGCTTGGGGGGACAGGGAGAGACCCAGTACTTC
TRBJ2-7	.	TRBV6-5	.	CASNTGRGLVFEQYF	TGTGCCAGCAACACCGGTAGAGGGTTGGTTTTCGAGCAGTACTTC
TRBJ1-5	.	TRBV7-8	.	CASSLSGQAQHF	TGTGCCAGCAGCTTAAGCGGGCAGGCCCAGCATTTT
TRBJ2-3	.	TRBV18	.	CASSPGASTDTQYF	TGTGCCAGCTCACCAGGAGCTAGCACAGATACGCAGTATTTT
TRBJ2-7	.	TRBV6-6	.	CASSYDYSYEQYF	TGTGCCAGCAGTTACGACTACTCCTACGAGCAGTACTTC
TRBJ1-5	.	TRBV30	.	CAWRQGIGQPQHF	TGTGCCTGGAGGCAGGGGATCGGTCAGCCCCAGCATTTT
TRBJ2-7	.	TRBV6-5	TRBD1	CASSYWGTGREQYF	TGTGCCAGCAGTTACTGGGGGACAGGCCGCGAGCAGTACTTC
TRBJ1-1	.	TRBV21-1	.	CASSRQGAGNTEAFF	TGTGCCAGCAGCAGACAGGGGGCAGGGAACACTGAAGCTTTCTTT
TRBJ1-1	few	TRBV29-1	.	CSVDQENTEAFF	TGCAGCGTTGACCAGGAGAACACTGAAGCTTTCTTT
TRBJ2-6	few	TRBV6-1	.	CASSLPVTGANVLTF	TGTGCCAGCAGTTTGCCGGTAACTGGGGCCAACGTCCTGACTTTC
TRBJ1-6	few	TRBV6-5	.	CASSLGGLANSPLHF	TGTGCCAGCAGTCTCGGGGGGCTGGCGAATTCACCCCTCCACTTT
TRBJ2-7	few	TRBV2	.	CASSGFKQYF	TGTGCCAGCAGTGGTTTTAAGCAGTACTTC
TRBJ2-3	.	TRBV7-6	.	CASSFRAGFRGTDTQYF	TGTGCCAGCAGCTTTAGGGCAGGGTTCCGTGGCACAGATACGCAGTATTTT
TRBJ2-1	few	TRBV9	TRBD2	CASSGYTGTSGDWEQFF	TGTGCCAGCAGCGGCTACACCGGGACTAGCGGGGACTGGGAGCAGTTCTTC
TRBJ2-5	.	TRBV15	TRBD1	CATSRKGQGRQETQYF	TGTGCCACCAGCAGGAAGGGACAGGGGCGGCAAGAGACCCAGTACTTC
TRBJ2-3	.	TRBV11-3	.	CASSLSVASADTQYF	TGTGCCAGCAGCTTGTCGGTGGCTAGCGCAGATACGCAGTATTTT
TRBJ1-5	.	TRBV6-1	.	CASSDILPDSTADQPQHF	TGTGCCAGCAGTGATATCCTCCCAGACTCGACCGCGGATCAGCCCCAGCATTTT
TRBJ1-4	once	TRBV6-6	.	CASSYLGGLEKLFF	TGTGCCAGCAGTTACTTGGGGGGGCTTGAAAAACTGTTTTTT
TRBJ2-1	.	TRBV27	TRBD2	CASRNSGGDNEQFF	TGTGCCAGCAGAAATAGCGGGGGGGACAATGAGCAGTTCTTC
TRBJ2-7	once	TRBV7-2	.	CASSLAGGYEQYF	TGTGCCAGCAGCTTAGCGGGCGGGTACGAGCAGTACTTC
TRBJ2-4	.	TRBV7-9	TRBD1	CASSGQVEAKNIQYF	TGTGCCAGCAGCGGACAGGTCGAGGCCAAAAACATTCAGTACTTC
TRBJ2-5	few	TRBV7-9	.	CASSPTPRSGHETQYF	TGTGCCAGCAGCCCGACCCCACGTTCCGGACACGAGACCCAGTACTTC
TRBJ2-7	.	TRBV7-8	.	CASSKSGGASEQYF	TGTGCCAGCAGCAAATCTGGGGGGGCGAGCGAGCAGTACTTC
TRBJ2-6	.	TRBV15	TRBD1	CATSTYRGSGANVLTF	TGTGCCACCAGCACTTACAGGGGATCTGGGGCCAACGTCCTGACTTTC
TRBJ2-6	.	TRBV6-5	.	CASSYSWGVGANVLTF	TGTGCCAGCAGTTACTCGTGGGGGGTTGGGGCCAACGTCCTGACTTTC
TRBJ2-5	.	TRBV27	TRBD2	CASSQGLAGGRETQYF	TGTGCCAGCAGCCAAGGACTAGCGGGGGGGCGGGAGACCCAGTACTTC
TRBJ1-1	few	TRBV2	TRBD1	CAIISGQGPFF	TGTGCCATCATCTCCGGACAGGGTCCTTTCTTT
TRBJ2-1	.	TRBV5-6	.	CASSLRRTSYNEQFF	TGTGCCAGCAGCCTTCGACGGACATCCTACAATGAGCAGTTCTTC
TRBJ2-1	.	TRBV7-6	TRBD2	CASSSPGTSHYNEQFF	TGTGCCAGCAGCTCCCCCGGGACTAGCCACTACAATGAGCAGTTCTTC
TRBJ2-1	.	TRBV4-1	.	CASSRWKGYDEQFF	TGCGCCAGCAGCCGATGGAAGGGGTACGATGAGCAGTTCTTC
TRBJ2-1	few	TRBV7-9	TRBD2	CASSSRLSGSNEQFF	TGTGCCAGCAGCTCCCGATTGAGCGGGAGCAATGAGCAGTTCTTC
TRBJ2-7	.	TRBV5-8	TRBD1	CASSLGGLSYEQYF	TGTGCCAGCAGCTTAGGGGGCCTCTCCTACGAGCAGTACTTC
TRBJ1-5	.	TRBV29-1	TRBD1	CSVVEQGAHQPQHF	TGCAGCGTTGTAGAACAGGGGGCTCATCAGCCCCAGCATTTT
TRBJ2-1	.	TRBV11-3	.	CASNERGNSEQFF	TGTGCCAGCAACGAACGGGGGAATAGTGAGCAGTTCTTC
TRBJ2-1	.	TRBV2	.	CASGHDNEQFF	TGTGCCAGCGGGCACGACAATGAGCAGTTCTTC
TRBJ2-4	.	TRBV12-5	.	CASGLDRRARYF	TGTGCTAGTGGTTTGGACAGACGAGCTCGGTACTTC
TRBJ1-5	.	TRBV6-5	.	CASSEGDIQPQHF	TGTGCCAGCAGTGAAGGGGACATACAGCCCCAGCATTTT
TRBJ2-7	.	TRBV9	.	CASSVRDSSSYEQYF	TGTGCCAGCAGCGTCAGGGACTCGAGCTCCTACGAGCAGTACTTC
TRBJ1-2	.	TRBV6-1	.	CASSDWAVTNYGYTF	TGTGCCAGCAGTGATTGGGCCGTCACTAACTATGGCTACACCTTC